This TCR beta chain stems from a study of CD8 T cells in ankylosing spondylitis. General observations from the study: Reactive arthritis synovial fluid and blood were previously reported to contain some motif variants. One TCR beta motif, made up of several highly homologous variants, appeared characteristic of ankylosing spondylitis blood.

Notes on this clonotype: Its antigen is unknown.

MiXCR, run by TCRdb on the 5' RACE reads, gives a single entry per CDR3 protein. The table has roughly 370,000 distinct CDR3 sequences, about 22% seen once. Germline V gene sequence: CDR1 MDHEN, CDR2 SYDVKM. V dropped 8 bases and J dropped 1 base, with 11 bases sitting between them. The CDR3 extends over 14 amino acids. The clonotype comes from a male donor with ankylosing spondylitis. V usage is TRBV28 and J usage is TRBJ2-2; D gene uncertain. Sequenced input: blood, either unsorted or a sorted T cell fraction (not recorded which). CDR3 region: CASRRMVNTGELFF. CDR3 bases: TGTGCCAGCCGAAGGATGGTGAACACCGGGGAGCTGTTTTTT.